This passage covers 9 T cell receptor beta chains from one sample sequenced in a study of cytomegalovirus exposure and HLA in healthy donors. The PCR employed 60 Vbeta primers together with 13 Jbeta primers. Here immunoSEQ multiplex PCR was the method, and the copy in TCRdb shows in-frame clones only, minus some. The sample holds 160,000 or so clones; roughly 82% are singletons and the top ten take about 10%. The sample was PBMCs. The receptor set was obtained from a man aged 45-65 years in good health and CMV-seropositive.

The chain uses TRBV28 and TRBJ2-7, with D perhaps matching TRBD1 (5 bases). Germline V gene data show CDR1 as MDHEN and CDR2 as SYDVKM. V was clipped by 5 bases and J by 6 bases, with 11 bases between them. The CDR3 consists of 12 residues. CDR3 protein: CASSIGAAEQYF. As DNA, the CDR3 is TGTGCCAGCAGTATTGGGGCAGCCGAGCAGTACTTC.

Note on this clone: The junction departs from the called germline gene at one end, perhaps through a read error. The gene calls are TRBV9 and TRBJ2-3, with a possible D match to TRBD2 (6 bases). Germline assignment: CDR1 SGDLS and CDR2 YYNGEE. The CDR3 contains 16 residues. The CDR3 nucleotides read TGTGCCAGCAACGTAGGAGGGGCTAGCGGCACAGATACGCAGTATTTT. Protein sequence: CASNVGGASGTDTQYF.

With regard to this clone: This CDR3 is also generated by other DNA sequences in the sample. V usage is TRBV5-4 and J usage is TRBJ2-1; D unresolved. The V end was cut by 0 bases, the J end by 7 bases, with 5 bases between. This CDR3 comprises 12 residues. Germline values: CDR1 SGHNT, CDR2 YYREEE (reference sequence). Here the CDR3 reads CASSLEQNEQFF. In nucleotides, the CDR3 is TGTGCCAGCAGCTTGGAACAAAATGAGCAGTTCTTC. The full variable domain, with the rest looked up from reference TRBV5-4 and TRBJ2-1, is ETGVTQSPTHLIKTRGQQVTLRCSSQSGHNTVSWYQQALGQGPQFIFQYYREEENGRGNFPPRFSGLQFPNYSSELNVNALELDDSALYLCASSLEQNEQFFGPGTRLTVL.

The chain links TRBV10-3 to TRBJ1-4; weak D call: TRBD1 (5 bases). The CDR3 has 15 amino acids. Germline V gene lookup returns CDR1 ENHRY and CDR2 SYGVKD. With 4 bases removed from V and 4 bases from J, the gap between germline ends came to 13 bases. In DNA form, the CDR3 reads TGTGCCATCAGTGGATCAGGGTCGCGTAATGAAAAACTGTTTTTT. This sequence encodes CAISGSGSRNEKLFF.

V usage is TRBV6-5 and J usage is TRBJ2-7; D remains unclear. This CDR3 has 12 residues. The V gene's germline CDR1 is MNHEY and CDR2 SVGAGI. V was shortened by 2 bases and J by 4 bases, with 6 bases between the two germline ends. CDR3 sequence reads: CASSYGRYEQYF. The CDR3 DNA sequence: TGTGCCAGCAGTTACGGGCGTTACGAGCAGTACTTC.

This clone was seen just once. This chain connects TRBV27 to TRBJ2-7; 10 bases map to TRBD1. The CDR3 totals 14 residues. J was trimmed by 7 bases and V by 7 bases; bases with no gene match: 10. The V gene's germline CDR1 is MNHEY and CDR2 SMNVEV (reference sequence). The CDR3 loop reads CASKRGTGAVEQYF. The CDR3, as DNA: TGTGCCAGCAAGCGGGGGACAGGGGCGGTGGAGCAGTACTTC.

The chain recombines TRBV4-2 with TRBJ2-6; unclear D gene. The V and J ends lost 0 bases and 0 bases respectively, with 15 bases between them. The CDR3 has 19 amino acids. The germline V gene has CDR1 LGHNA and CDR2 YNFKEQ. The CDR3 DNA reads as TGTGCCAGCAGCCAAGATTGGCAGACATCCATCTCTGGGGCCAACGTCCTGACTTTC. Translated, it gives CASSQDWQTSISGANVLTF.

A single count supports this clone. CDR3 DNA sequence: TGTGCCAGCTCTCTGCTAGCGGGCACAGATACGCAGTATTTT. Amino acid sequence: CASSLLAGTDTQYF. The chain uses TRBV2 and TRBJ2-3; 7 nucleotides align to TRBD2. CDR1 is SNHLY and CDR2 is FYNNEI in the germline V gene. V trimming: 8 bases; J trimming: 1 base; junction bases outside the gene matches: 6. The CDR3 has 14 amino acids.

This sequence joins TRBV5-8 and TRBJ2-5, with TRBD1 matching over 10 bases. Germline CDR1 reads SGHTS; CDR2 reads YDEGEE. The junction had 12 bases not matched to a gene; V was cut back by 3 bases and J by 1 base. The CDR3 is 18 residues long. CDR3 sequence: CASSWSGTGDILQETQYF. Written as DNA, the CDR3 is TGTGCCAGCAGCTGGTCCGGGACAGGGGATATCCTCCAAGAGACCCAGTACTTC. Full variable domain (outside the CDR3, taken from reference TRBV5-8 and TRBJ2-5): EAGVTQSPTHLIKTRGQQATLRCSPISGHTSVYWYQQALGLGLQFLLWYDEGEERNRGNFPPRFSGRQFPNYSSELNVNALELEDSALYLCASSWSGTGDILQETQYFGPGTRLLVL.